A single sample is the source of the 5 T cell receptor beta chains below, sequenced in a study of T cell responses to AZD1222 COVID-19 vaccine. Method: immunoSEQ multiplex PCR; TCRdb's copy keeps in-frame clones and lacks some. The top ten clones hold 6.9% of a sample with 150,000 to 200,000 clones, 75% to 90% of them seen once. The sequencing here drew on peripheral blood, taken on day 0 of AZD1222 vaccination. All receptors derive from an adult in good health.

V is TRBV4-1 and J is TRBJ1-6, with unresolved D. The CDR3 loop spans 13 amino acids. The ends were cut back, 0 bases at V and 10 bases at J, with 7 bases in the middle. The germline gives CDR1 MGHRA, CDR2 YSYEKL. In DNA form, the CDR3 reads TGCGCCAGCAGCCAAGACGAGGAATCACCCCTCCACTTT. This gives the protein CASSQDEESPLHF.

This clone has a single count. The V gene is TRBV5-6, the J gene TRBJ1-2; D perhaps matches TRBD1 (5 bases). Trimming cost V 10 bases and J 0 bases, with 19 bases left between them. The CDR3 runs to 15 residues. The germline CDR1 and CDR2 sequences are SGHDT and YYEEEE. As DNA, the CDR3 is TGTGCCCCCATCCCCCGACAGATAGCTAACTATGGCTACACCTTC. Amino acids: CAPIPRQIANYGYTF.

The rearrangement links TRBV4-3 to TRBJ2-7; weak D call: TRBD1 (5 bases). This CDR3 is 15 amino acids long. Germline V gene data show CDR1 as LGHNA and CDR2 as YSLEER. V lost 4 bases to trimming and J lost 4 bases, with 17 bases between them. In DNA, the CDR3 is TGCGCCAGCAGCCCGGACATGGGGATTGGTTACGAGCAGTACTTC. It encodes CASSPDMGIGYEQYF.

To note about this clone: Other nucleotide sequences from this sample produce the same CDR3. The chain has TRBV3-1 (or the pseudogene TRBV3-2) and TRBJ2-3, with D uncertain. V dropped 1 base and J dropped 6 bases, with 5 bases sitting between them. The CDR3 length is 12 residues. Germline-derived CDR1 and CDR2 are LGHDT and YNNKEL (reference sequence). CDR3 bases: TGTGCCAGCAGCCAAGTCCCCGATACGCAGTATTTT. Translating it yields CASSQVPDTQYF.

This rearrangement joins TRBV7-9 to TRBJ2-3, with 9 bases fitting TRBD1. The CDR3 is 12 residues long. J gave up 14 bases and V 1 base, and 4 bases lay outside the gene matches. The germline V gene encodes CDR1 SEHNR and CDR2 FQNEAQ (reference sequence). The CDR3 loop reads CASSLVRDRAYF. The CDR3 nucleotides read TGTGCCAGCAGCTTAGTGCGGGACAGGGCGTATTTT.